These T cell receptor beta chains were read from a single sample in a study of cytomegalovirus exposure and HLA in healthy donors. Sequencing used immunoSEQ multiplex PCR; TCRdb keeps in-frame clones, though not all of them. The sample yields about 240,000 clones, about 83% seen once. Sequenced input: PBMCs. These receptors all stem from a man between 18 and 35 years old in good health and CMV-seronegative. The CDR3 runs from the conserved cysteine through the conserved F or W. The D gene is left open where the match is weak. Rows give clone size only sometimes, using once, few, many, or a class for an expanded clone.

size,D,V,J,length,CDR3,DNA
NA,NA,TRBV19,TRBJ2-3,14,CASSIRRATDTQYF,TGTGCCAGTAGTATTCGTCGAGCTACAGATACGCAGTATTTT
NA,NA,TRBV7-2,TRBJ1-6,17,CASSLGQASSYNSPLHF,TGTGCCAGCAGCTTAGGACAGGCGAGCTCCTATAATTCACCCCTCCACTTT
NA,NA,TRBV15,TRBJ2-7,15,CATRLARIGNYEQYF,TGTGCCACCCGTTTAGCGCGCATAGGGAACTACGAGCAGTACTTC
NA,TRBD1,TRBV7-9,TRBJ2-7,17,CASSPSTRGLSVGEQYF,TGTGCCAGCAGCCCTTCCACCAGGGGGCTATCTGTTGGCGAGCAGTACTTC
NA,NA,TRBV6-5,TRBJ1-5,14,CASMGHGGNQPQHF,TGTGCCAGCATGGGACACGGGGGCAATCAGCCCCAGCATTTT
NA,TRBD2,TRBV5-1,TRBJ2-3,15,CASSTPSGGTDTQYF,TGCGCCAGCAGCACCCCTAGCGGGGGCACAGATACGCAGTATTTT
NA,NA,TRBV19,TRBJ2-1,15,CASSIERGLYNEQFF,TGTGCCAGTAGTATAGAAAGGGGACTTTACAATGAGCAGTTCTTC
NA,NA,TRBV5-1,TRBJ2-6,17,CASSAGIPTSGANVLTF,TGCGCCAGCAGTGCCGGGATCCCCACCTCTGGGGCCAACGTCCTGACTTTC
NA,NA,TRBV29-1,TRBJ1-2,13,CSAAPGGDYGYTF,TGCAGCGCCGCCCCGGGGGGGGATTATGGCTACACCTTC
NA,TRBD1,TRBV7-9,TRBJ1-5,16,CASSFAYRGKNQPQHF,TGTGCCAGCAGCTTCGCTTACAGGGGGAAGAATCAGCCCCAGCATTTT
NA,NA,TRBV2,TRBJ1-2,18,CASSEALRRRGKKYGYTF,TGTGCCAGCAGTGAAGCGCTACGCAGGAGGGGAAAAAAATATGGCTACACCTTC
NA,TRBD2,TRBV4-1,TRBJ2-2,18,CASSQGLGKPANTGELFF,TGCGCCAGCAGTCAAGGACTAGGCAAACCTGCGAACACCGGGGAGCTGTTTTTT
NA,NA,TRBV2,TRBJ1-2,12,CASSGHPGGYTF,TGTGCCAGCAGTGGACACCCCGGCGGCTACACCTTC
NA,NA,TRBV27,TRBJ1-2,13,CANYRVVESGYTF,TGTGCCAATTACAGGGTTGTGGAGTCAGGCTACACCTTC
NA,NA,TRBV11-2,TRBJ2-5,15,CASSSGFGSQETQYF,TGTGCCAGCAGTTCGGGCTTCGGGAGCCAAGAGACCCAGTACTTC
NA,TRBD1,TRBV5-6,TRBJ2-2,16,CASSLTGALNTGELFF,TGTGCCAGCAGCTTAACAGGGGCTCTAAACACCGGGGAGCTGTTTTTT
NA,NA,TRBV28,TRBJ1-3,12,CASSTGGNTIYF,TGTGCCAGCAGTACGGGTGGAAACACCATATATTTT
NA,TRBD1,TRBV7-9,TRBJ2-7,14,CASSAETGDYEQYF,TGTGCCAGCAGCGCCGAAACAGGGGACTACGAGCAGTACTTC
NA,TRBD2,TRBV4-3,TRBJ2-7,16,CASSQAGTSGRWEQYF,TGCGCCAGCAGCCAAGCCGGGACTAGCGGGAGGTGGGAGCAGTACTTC
NA,NA,TRBV28,TRBJ2-7,15,CASRPEGPMTYEQYF,TGTGCCAGCAGACCCGAGGGCCCAATGACCTACGAGCAGTACTTC
NA,NA,TRBV28,TRBJ2-2,12,CASSLPTGELFF,TGTGCCAGCAGTCTACCCACCGGGGAGCTGTTTTTT
NA,TRBD1,TRBV19,TRBJ1-1,17,CASSIRTGDLRGPEAFF,TGTGCCAGTAGTATACGGACAGGGGACCTTAGGGGCCCTGAAGCTTTCTTT
NA,TRBD2,TRBV7-6,TRBJ2-7,15,CASSLALGTTLEQYF,TGTGCCAGCAGCTTAGCGCTAGGGACTACCCTCGAGCAGTACTTC
NA,TRBD1,TRBV2,TRBJ1-5,11,CASGQDRVKHF,TGTGCCAGCGGACAGGACAGGGTGAAGCATTTT
NA,NA,TRBV28,TRBJ1-2,15,CASSTPRVSRYGYTF,TGTGCCAGCAGTACCCCCAGGGTGTCACGCTATGGCTACACCTTC
NA,NA,TRBV7-2,TRBJ1-6,16,CASSTGTERPGSPLHF,TGTGCCAGCAGCACCGGGACTGAAAGGCCGGGTTCACCCCTCCACTTT
NA,NA,TRBV29-1,TRBJ1-1,12,CSGKGGETEAFF,TGCAGCGGGAAGGGAGGGGAAACTGAAGCTTTCTTT
NA,NA,TRBV6-1,TRBJ1-5,15,CASSERGQSNQPQHF,TGTGCCAGCAGTGAAAGAGGGCAGAGCAATCAGCCCCAGCATTTT
NA,NA,TRBV28,TRBJ1-5,15,CASSPDWNRNQPQHF,TGTGCCAGCAGCCCCGACTGGAATCGCAATCAGCCCCAGCATTTT
once,TRBD1,TRBV5-6,TRBJ2-2,16,CASSWGTGGFPGELFF,TGTGCCAGCAGCTGGGGAACAGGGGGGTTTCCCGGGGAGCTGTTTTTT
NA,NA,TRBV7-2,TRBJ2-1,15,CASLGGIMRYNEQFF,TGTGCCAGCTTGGGGGGAATAATGAGATACAATGAGCAGTTCTTC
NA,NA,TRBV6-5,TRBJ2-7,14,CASSYSGASYEQYF,TGTGCCAGCAGTTACTCCGGAGCGTCCTACGAGCAGTACTTC
NA,NA,TRBV29-1,TRBJ2-1,12,CSVTGSYNEQFF,TGCAGCGTTACAGGGTCCTACAATGAGCAGTTCTTC
NA,NA,TRBV27,TRBJ2-6,15,CASSLKGAGANVLTF,TGTGCCAGCAGTTTAAAGGGGGCTGGGGCCAACGTCCTGACTTTC
NA,NA,TRBV7-2,TRBJ2-7,16,CASSRTAGQVSYEQYF,TGTGCCAGCAGCAGAACAGCGGGACAGGTCTCCTACGAGCAGTACTTC
NA,TRBD1,TRBV7-6,TRBJ1-2,16,CASSPGYQTGNYGYTF,TGTGCCAGCAGCCCCGGTTACCAGACAGGGAACTATGGCTACACCTTC
NA,NA,TRBV11-3,TRBJ1-1,14,CASSFSAQNTEAFF,TGTGCCAGCAGCTTCAGCGCGCAGAACACTGAAGCTTTCTTT
NA,NA,TRBV2,TRBJ2-3,14,CASSDGELADTQYF,TGTGCCAGCAGTGATGGGGAGTTAGCAGATACGCAGTATTTT
NA,NA,TRBV29-1,TRBJ2-1,14,CSVEGEPSYNEQFF,TGCAGCGTTGAAGGTGAGCCTTCCTACAATGAGCAGTTCTTC
NA,NA,TRBV7-9,TRBJ2-7,14,CASSPGSNLYEQYF,TGTGCCAGCAGCCCCGGTAGTAACCTCTACGAGCAGTACTTC
NA,NA,TRBV5-1,TRBJ2-2,14,CASSLETGPGELFF,TGCGCCAGCAGCTTGGAGACAGGTCCCGGGGAGCTGTTTTTT
few,NA,TRBV4-3,TRBJ2-5,14,CASSQAAGKETQYF,TGCGCCAGCAGCCAAGCGGCGGGGAAGGAGACCCAGTACTTC
NA,NA,TRBV7-2,TRBJ1-3,15,CASSPTGTKENTIYF,TGTGCCAGCAGCCCGACGGGGACAAAGGAAAACACCATATATTTT
NA,TRBD1,TRBV27,TRBJ1-2,13,CASSLGQGDGYTF,TGTGCCAGCAGCCTGGGACAGGGGGACGGCTACACCTTC
NA,NA,TRBV29-1,TRBJ2-7,12,CSVEGAPNEQYF,TGCAGCGTTGAGGGAGCCCCAAACGAGCAGTACTTC
NA,TRBD1,TRBV25-1,TRBJ1-4,15,CASSEHTGGREKLFF,TGTGCCAGCAGTGAACACACAGGGGGCAGGGAAAAACTGTTTTTT
few,NA,TRBV13,TRBJ1-5,13,CASSLVGGQPQHF,TGTGCCAGCAGCTTAGTAGGGGGACAGCCCCAGCATTTT
NA,TRBD1,TRBV6-5,TRBJ1-5,15,CASSLGTGSNQPQHF,TGTGCCAGCAGCCTAGGGACAGGGTCAAATCAGCCCCAGCATTTT
NA,TRBD1,TRBV5-6,TRBJ2-7,15,CASSLGPGQGYEQYF,TGTGCCAGCAGCTTGGGTCCGGGACAGGGGTACGAGCAGTACTTC
NA,NA,TRBV27,TRBJ1-5,11,CASQGLGPQHF,TGTGCCAGCCAGGGTTTGGGGCCCCAGCATTTT
once,TRBD2,TRBV28,TRBJ2-7,13,CAAEIAGGYEQYF,TGTGCCGCAGAGATAGCGGGGGGCTACGAGCAGTACTTC
NA,TRBD1,TRBV2,TRBJ1-6,14,CASRTGQGNSPLHF,TGTGCCAGCAGAACGGGACAGGGTAATTCACCCCTCCACTTT
NA,TRBD1,TRBV27,TRBJ2-7,14,CASSLSGQGWKQYF,TGTGCCAGCAGTTTATCCGGACAGGGGTGGAAGCAGTACTTC
once,TRBD1,TRBV7-2,TRBJ1-2,15,CASSLDRGVRYGYTF,TGTGCCAGCAGCTTAGACAGGGGAGTTAGGTATGGCTACACCTTC
NA,TRBD2,TRBV9,TRBJ2-2,16,CASSVFSGKNTGELFF,TGTGCCAGCAGCGTATTCAGCGGGAAGAACACCGGGGAGCTGTTTTTT
NA,NA,TRBV28,TRBJ2-7,12,CASSSTPSEQYF,TGTGCCAGCAGTTCCACTCCGTCCGAGCAGTACTTC
NA,NA,TRBV9,TRBJ1-1,12,CASSPQATEAFF,TGTGCCAGCAGCCCCCAGGCTACTGAAGCTTTCTTT